This is a list of T cell receptor beta chains from one sample in a study of monozygotic twins with inflammatory bowel disease. TCRdb reanalyzed the 5' RACE reads and collapses them to one entry per CDR3 protein, without DNA. Listed are roughly 320,000 distinct CDR3 sequences; 5.6% falls within the top ten. The specimen was blood. All receptors come from a human donor with ulcerative colitis or Crohn's disease, or a healthy co-twin of an affected twin (not recorded which). Both conserved end residues are part of each CDR3.

TRBV9	TRBJ1-1	CASSVNQQGYGAFF
TRBV12-3/TRBV12-4	TRBJ2-1	CASSFHPGQGMDEQFF
TRBV4-2	TRBJ2-2	CASSQELAGATGELFF
TRBV12-3/TRBV12-4	TRBJ1-2	CASSLGRGFYGYTF
TRBV12-3/TRBV12-4	TRBJ2-3	CASRVAGGMSDTQYF
TRBV29-1	TRBJ2-2	CSVESPGQGRVPAGELFF
TRBV10-3	TRBJ2-7	CAISGYKRDKTYEQYF
TRBV9	TRBJ1-5	CASSAHDRANQPQHF
TRBV20-1	TRBJ1-1	CSARESLLNTEAFF
TRBV7-2	TRBJ1-6	CASNAGGVYNSPLHF
TRBV21-1	TRBJ2-7	CASSKGIDRGGTYEQYF
TRBV2	TRBJ2-7	CASRRTATYEQYF
TRBV7-2	TRBJ1-6	CASSFALYNSPLHF
TRBV20-1	TRBJ1-2	CSARDGGTGGAFGYTF
TRBV29-1	TRBJ2-5	CSVKGLAAPETQYF
TRBV3-1	TRBJ2-2	CASSLRTSGAPRELFF
TRBV5-6	TRBJ2-7	CASSLVDKSYEQYF
TRBV6-1	TRBJ2-7	CASNSGTGGFYQQYF
TRBV11-2	TRBJ2-7	CASNKYASQGGYEQYF
TRBV2	TRBJ2-1	CASSDSGGYNEQFF
TRBV7-6	TRBJ2-3	CASSGGRLFITDTQYF
TRBV7-3	TRBJ2-7	CASSPWGRGRDEQYF
TRBV6-2/TRBV6-3	TRBJ2-3	CASSRQGARKDTQYF
TRBV20-1	TRBJ2-7	CSARDPSGPAYEQYF
TRBV6-6	TRBJ2-3	CANSTLGTDTQYF
TRBV5-1	TRBJ2-5	CASSLIARGMETQYF
TRBV12-3/TRBV12-4	TRBJ2-2	CASSLFGQGDAGELFF
TRBV7-4	TRBJ1-3	CASSLVRGSGNTIYF
TRBV6-5	TRBJ1-1	CASSYLQGNTEAFF
TRBV14	TRBJ1-1	CASSQDIRSEAFF
TRBV28	TRBJ2-7	CASNPHPIGYEQYF
TRBV7-2	TRBJ1-6	CASSYNPGSYNSPLHF
TRBV5-1	TRBJ2-5	CASSLVSGNQETQYF
TRBV20-1	TRBJ2-7	CSAREGDGFVYEQYF
TRBV30	TRBJ2-7	CAWSYRVEQYF
TRBV6-2/TRBV6-3	TRBJ2-7	CASNDRAPPYYEQYF
TRBV20-1	TRBJ2-7	CGASVVSGSGGEQYF
TRBV5-1	TRBJ2-7	CASSVDTTYEQYF
TRBV20-1	TRBJ2-2	CSANSGSPDTGELFF